The 17 T cell receptor beta chains below all came from one sample that was sequenced in a study of blood T cell repertoires in COVID-19 (dated by TCRdb to about 2020). The library was made by the immunoSEQ multiplex PCR assay. Drawn from immuneACCESS, this table holds only the in-frame rearrangements with V and J called that TCRdb kept. Clones are partly lost; checked studies trace under half to an unresolved V gene and leave the rest unexplained. This sample lists a few hundred thousand clones; about four fifths were detected once. The ten most abundant clones make up about 4.8% of the sample. Material for sequencing was PBMCs or T cells enriched from blood (not recorded which). The receptors were gathered from a woman aged 45-60 years who had recovered from COVID-19.

CDR3 amino acids: CASSTSDRSYSYNEQFF. The CDR3 DNA is TGTGCCAGTAGTACCTCGGACAGATCCTACTCCTACAATGAGCAGTTCTTC. The chain carries TRBV19 and TRBJ2-1, with a weak D call TRBD1 (6 bases). Trimming removed 4 bases from V and 0 bases from J, with 16 bases in between. CDR1 LNHDA and CDR2 SQIVND come from the germline V gene (reference sequence). The CDR3 runs to 17 residues.

This chain links TRBV11-3 with TRBJ1-2; 8 bases match TRBD1. The CDR3 is 15 residues long. CDR1 and CDR2 (germline): SGHNT, YENEEA. V gave up 1 base and J gave up 4 bases; unmatched junction bases: 5. CDR3 sequence: CASSLGQGTAYGYTF. For the CDR3, the DNA is TGTGCCAGCAGCTTAGGACAGGGGACTGCCTATGGCTACACCTTC.

This chain joins TRBV27 and TRBJ1-2; 7 bases align to TRBD1. V lost 8 bases, J lost 2 bases, and 5 bases stayed unmatched. The germline gives CDR1 MNHEY, CDR2 SMNVEV (reference sequence). This CDR3 comprises 13 residues. CDR3 sequence: CASAKTGNYGYTF. The DNA for the CDR3 is TGTGCCAGCGCGAAGACAGGGAACTATGGCTACACCTTC.

The V gene is TRBV30, the J gene TRBJ1-2, with D possibly TRBD1 on 5 matching bases. CDR3 size: 14 residues. Germline V gene sequence: CDR1 GTSNPN, CDR2 SVGIG (reference sequence). The V end lost 5 bases, the J end lost 4 bases, and 17 bases lay between the germline ends. The CDR3 loop reads CAWGTAGPIYGYTF. The CDR3 DNA sequence: TGTGCCTGGGGTACAGCGGGACCTATCTATGGCTACACCTTC.

The chain recombines TRBV3-1 (or the pseudogene TRBV3-2) with TRBJ2-2; D is ambiguous. CDR1 and CDR2 from the germline V gene are LGHDT and YNNKEL (reference sequence). CDR3 length: 13 amino acids. V lost 5 bases, J lost 5 bases, and 9 bases lay in between. CDR3 residues: CASSSSLTGELFF. CDR3 in DNA: TGTGCCAGCAGCAGTAGCTTGACCGGGGAGCTGTTTTTT.

The chain recombines TRBV2 with TRBJ1-5, with 9 bases matching TRBD1. This CDR3 region has 16 residues. V shed 7 bases and J 3 bases; nucleotides not matched to a gene: 10. The germline V gene has CDR1 SNHLY and CDR2 FYNNEI. CDR3 sequence reads: CASNYPGQGPNQPQHF. CDR3 DNA sequence: TGTGCCAGCAATTATCCGGGACAGGGCCCCAATCAGCCCCAGCATTTT.

This chain uses TRBV19 with TRBJ1-5; TRBD1 might be the D (5 bases). Looked up from germline, CDR1 is LNHDA and CDR2 is SQIVND (reference sequence). The CDR3 extends over 15 amino acids. The V end was cut by 6 bases, the J end by 3 bases, with 15 bases between. CDR3 residues: CASRPGEGYNQPQHF. DNA for the CDR3: TGTGCCAGTAGACCCGGGGAGGGGTACAATCAGCCCCAGCATTTT.

The J gene is TRBJ1-1, the V gene TRBV6-2 or TRBV6-3; D is perhaps TRBD1 (6 bases). This CDR3 has 16 residues. V dropped 4 bases and J dropped 4 bases, with 19 bases sitting between them. Germline CDR1 is MNHEY and CDR2 is SVGEGT. The CDR3 bases are TGTGCCAGCAGTTTTGGTCAAGGGAAAGGGGGCACTGAAGCTTTCTTT. Its translation: CASSFGQGKGGTEAFF.

The rearrangement joins TRBV7-2 to TRBJ2-1; 9 bases are shared with TRBD2. CDR3 length equals 15 residues. The V gene end was trimmed by 8 bases and the J gene end by 6 bases; junction bases not matched to a gene: 11. CDR1 and CDR2 (germline): SGHTA, FQGNSA. Here the CDR3 reads CASGTGASGINEQFF. The CDR3 DNA reads as TGTGCCAGCGGGACCGGAGCTAGCGGGATCAATGAGCAGTTCTTC.

This rearrangement joins TRBV7-2 to TRBJ2-1, with 15 nucleotides matching TRBD2. The CDR3 is 15 amino acids. Germline CDR1 SGHTA, CDR2 FQGNSA. The V and J ends lost 8 bases and 7 bases, in that order; junction bases with no gene match: 6. The CDR3 nucleotides are TGTGCCAGCTTTCTAGGACTAGCGGGAGGGAATGAGCAGTTCTTC. Protein product: CASFLGLAGGNEQFF.

The chain recombines TRBV24-1 with TRBJ2-1, with D hard to call. V lost 4 bases and J lost 5, with 8 bases in between. This CDR3 has 13 residues. Germline-derived CDR1 and CDR2 are KGHDR and SFDVKD. This CDR3 reads CATSDPIDNEQFF. The DNA of the CDR3 is TGTGCCACCAGTGACCCCATAGACAATGAGCAGTTCTTC.

Comments on this clone: This sample includes further DNA sequences coding for the same CDR3. The J gene is TRBJ1-2, the V gene TRBV6-5; tentatively, D is TRBD1 (5 bases). V lost 0 bases to trimming and J lost 6 bases, with 8 bases between them. The length of the CDR3 is 13 residues. Germline CDR1 and CDR2: MNHEY and SVGAGI. This chain's CDR3 is CASSYSGGDGYTF. In DNA, the CDR3 is TGTGCCAGCAGTTACTCTGGAGGGGATGGCTACACCTTC.

The chain recombines TRBV19 with TRBJ1-6; 9 bases fit TRBD1. Per the germline V gene, CDR1 is LNHDA and CDR2 is SQIVND (reference sequence). With V trimmed by 10 bases and J by 1 base, 14 bases remained unmatched. The CDR3 consists of 18 residues. CDR3: CATSPEGQGPSYNSPLHF. The CDR3 nucleotides are TGTGCCACCTCCCCCGAGGGACAGGGCCCTTCCTATAATTCACCCCTCCACTTT.

This clone was recorded once. V is TRBV11-2 and J is TRBJ2-5, with 10 positions matching TRBD2. Per the germline V gene, CDR1 is SGHAT and CDR2 is FQNNGV. J gave up 5 bases and V 3 bases, and 12 bases lay outside the gene matches. This CDR3 has 17 residues. The CDR3 coding sequence is TGTGCCAGCAGCTTGTACACCGACCAACTAGCGGGGGAGACCCAGTACTTC. Its translation is CASSLYTDQLAGETQYF.

This clone showed up just once. This chain links TRBV7-2 with TRBJ2-7; 7 nucleotides match TRBD1. V trimming: 4 bases; J trimming: 5 bases; junction bases outside the gene matches: 14. The V gene's germline CDR1 is SGHTA and CDR2 FQGNSA. The CDR3 totals 16 residues. The CDR3 nucleotides read TGTGCCAGCAGCTCCGTACCCACCATGACAGGGAACGAGCAGTACTTC. It yields the protein CASSSVPTMTGNEQYF.

This clone occurred a few times. The V and J genes are TRBV28 and TRBJ2-6, with TRBD1 identical over 8 bases. The V segment lost 4 bases and the J segment 2 bases; nucleotides outside the gene matches: 1. There are 15 residues in the CDR3. Germline lookup yields CDR1 MDHEN and CDR2 SYDVKM. The CDR3: CASSSGGTGANVLTF. The CDR3 DNA reads as TGTGCCAGCAGTTCAGGGGGCACTGGGGCCAACGTCCTGACTTTC.

The rearrangement links TRBV12-3 or TRBV12-4 to TRBJ1-1, with D unclear. Trimming took 7 bases from V and 3 from J, leaving 9 bases between them. The CDR3 covers 12 residues. Here the CDR3 DNA reads TGTGCCAGCACCCCGGGATACACTGAAGCTTTCTTT. Translated: CASTPGYTEAFF.